The 32 T cell receptor beta chains below all came from one sample that was sequenced in a study of T-cell memory formation after mild COVID-19. Via MiXCR, TCRdb re-called the 5' RACE reads, giving one row per CDR3 protein. The table has around 340,000 distinct CDR3 sequences, roughly an eighth seen once. Sample: PBMCs or a T cell subset sorted from them (not recorded which). The receptors shown here come from a man younger than 30 who had mild COVID-19 (a few samples of this study predate the infection). Cell type and time point are not known.

V usage is TRBV4-1 and J usage is TRBJ2-2, with D possibly being TRBD2 (5 bases). The CDR3 totals 17 residues. The V end was cut by 3 bases, the J end by 0 bases, with 14 bases between. Germline V gene sequence: CDR1 MGHRA, CDR2 YSYEKL. CDR3 residues: CASSQQDLVANTGELFF. The CDR3 DNA sequence: TGCGCCAGCAGCCAGCAGGACTTGGTTGCGAACACCGGGGAGCTGTTTTTT.

This clonotype showed up just a few times. V usage is TRBV20-1 and J usage is TRBJ2-5; D may be TRBD1 or TRBD2 (5 bases each). Trimming removed 6 bases at V and 5 bases at J, with 19 bases between. The CDR3 has 14 amino acids. The germline gives CDR1 DFQATT, CDR2 SNEGSKA (reference sequence). The CDR3 bases are TGCAGTGCCGCCCGGGACGGGAACTGGGAGACCCAGTACTTC. Protein product: CSAARDGNWETQYF.

The genes are TRBV2 and TRBJ1-1; TRBD1 might be the D (6 bases). V lost 5 bases, J lost 8 bases, and 12 bases lay in between. This CDR3 spans 12 amino acids. CDR1 SNHLY and CDR2 FYNNEI come from the germline V gene. The CDR3 reads CASSLQRGEAFF. Here the CDR3 DNA reads TGTGCCAGCAGTCTACAAAGGGGGGAAGCTTTCTTT.

This rearrangement joins TRBV6-5 to TRBJ2-7; D gene uncertain. V was cut by 5 bases and J by 6 bases, with 8 bases left in between. Germline CDR1 and CDR2: MNHEY and SVGAGI. This CDR3 comprises 11 residues. The CDR3 DNA reads TGTGCCAGCAGTATATGGTTCGAGCAGTACGTC. Translated, it gives CASSIWFEQYV.

This clonotype came up many times. Here the CDR3 reads CAITTDPRDSPLHF. The CDR3 DNA follows: TGTGCCATCACCACGGACCCGAGGGATTCACCCCTCCACTTT. This chain joins TRBV10-3 and TRBJ1-6; D call uncertain. The CDR3 runs 14 residues. CDR1 is ENHRY, CDR2 SYGVKD, per germline. V lost 7 bases, J lost 8 bases, and 15 bases lay in between.

This rearrangement joins TRBV19 to TRBJ2-1, with 8 bases aligning to TRBD1. From germline, CDR1 is LNHDA and CDR2 SQIVND (reference sequence). CDR3 length equals 14 residues. With 6 bases clipped from V and 5 bases from J, the junction kept 6 bases outside the gene matches. The DNA of the CDR3 is TGTGCCAGTAGCACAACAGGGGGGAACAATGAGCAGTTCTTC. This sequence encodes CASSTTGGNNEQFF.

The chain has TRBV3-1 and TRBJ2-1; 13 bases line up with TRBD2. J gave up 8 bases and V 10 bases, and 5 bases lay outside the gene matches. Germline-derived CDR1 and CDR2 are LGHDT and YNNKEL (reference sequence). There are 13 residues in the CDR3. CDR3 nucleotides: TGTGCCACCCGACTAGCGGGGGGAGATGAGCAGTTCTTC. Translation gives CATRLAGGDEQFF.

This clonotype has just a few counts. The V and J genes are TRBV20-1 and TRBJ1-1; TRBD1 matches at 10 bases. CDR1 DFQATT and CDR2 SNEGSKA come from the germline V gene (reference sequence). V was clipped by 8 bases and J by 2 bases; unmatched bases: 8. This CDR3 comprises 14 residues. The CDR3 spells CSPRQGASNTEAFF. The CDR3 DNA reads TGCAGTCCACGACAGGGGGCCTCAAACACTGAAGCTTTCTTT.

This clonotype came up many times. This chain connects TRBV5-1 to TRBJ2-3; D possibly corresponds to TRBD2 (5 bases). The V gene lost 2 bases and the J gene lost 3 bases, with 7 bases spanning the gap. Germline V CDR1 and CDR2: SGHRS, YFSETQ. The CDR3 contains 13 residues. CDR3 loop: CASSLEGTDTQYF. CDR3 bases: TGCGCCAGCAGCTTAGAGGGTACAGATACGCAGTATTTT.

CDR3 sequence: CSAEQTSGGGDTQYF. The CDR3 coding sequence is TGCAGTGCTGAACAGACTAGCGGGGGCGGAGATACGCAGTATTTT. The chain uses TRBV20-1 and TRBJ2-3; 12 bases align to TRBD2. This CDR3 has 15 amino acids. V shed 5 bases, J shed 5 bases, and the junction held 8 bases outside the gene matches. The germline V gene encodes CDR1 DFQATT and CDR2 SNEGSKA (reference sequence).

This clonotype occurred a few times. The V and J genes are TRBV2 and TRBJ2-5; D not certain. The V end lost 8 bases, the J end lost 4 bases, and 8 bases lay between the germline ends. This CDR3 spans 11 amino acids. Germline assignment: CDR1 SNHLY and CDR2 FYNNEI. DNA for the CDR3: TGTGCCAGCCTGAAAGCAGAGACCCAGTACTTC. Its protein product is CASLKAETQYF.

This clonotype was detected only once. This rearrangement joins TRBV7-9 to TRBJ2-6; no definite D call. The germline gives CDR1 SEHNR, CDR2 FQNEAQ (reference sequence). The CDR3 totals 14 residues. Trimming took 10 bases from V and 1 from J, leaving 11 bases between them. CDR3 protein: CAIHGSSGANVLTF. The CDR3 DNA sequence: TGTGCCATACATGGGTCGTCTGGGGCCAACGTCCTGACTTTC.

There are a few counts of this clonotype. J is TRBJ1-1 and V is TRBV6-5; D is perhaps TRBD1 (6 bases). V dropped 6 bases and J dropped 11 bases, with 19 bases sitting between them. Germline V CDR1 and CDR2: MNHEY, SVGAGI. This CDR3 has 13 amino acids. In DNA, the CDR3 is TGTGCCAGCAGATTATTACGGGGGCCTCATGCTTTCTTT. This sequence encodes CASRLLRGPHAFF.

There are a few counts of this clonotype. The CDR3 here is CASRAAGQGSYNEQFF. DNA of the CDR3: TGTGCCAGCAGGGCGGCCGGACAGGGTTCCTACAATGAGCAGTTCTTC. This chain links TRBV12-3 or TRBV12-4 with TRBJ2-1; 8 nucleotides agree with TRBD1. This CDR3 has 16 amino acids. V lost 6 bases to trimming and J lost 1 base; unmatched junction nucleotides: 8.

The V gene is TRBV12-3 or TRBV12-4, the J gene TRBJ2-7; the match to TRBD2 covers 9 bases. The CDR3 is 15 residues long. After removal of 3 bases from V and 2 bases from J, the junction contained 5 bases not matched to a gene. DNA of the CDR3: TGTGCCAGCAGTTTTGGGAGCGGGGGGCCCTACGAGCAGTACTTC. Its translation: CASSFGSGGPYEQYF.

J is TRBJ1-1 and V is TRBV20-1; no reliable D call. The CDR3 runs 14 residues. The V gene's germline CDR1 is DFQATT and CDR2 SNEGSKA (reference sequence). Trimming shortened V by 1 base and J by 0 bases, and 9 bases separated the two germline ends. CDR3 sequence (DNA): TGCAGTGCTAGAGCCCCGGGGATGAACACTGAAGCTTTCTTT. The encoded protein is CSARAPGMNTEAFF.

This clonotype has a handful of counts. The rearrangement joins TRBV7-9 to TRBJ1-4, with a tentative D call TRBD1 (5 bases). This CDR3 has 13 amino acids. Trimming left V 5 bases short and J 12 bases short, with 16 bases between. Germline-derived CDR1 and CDR2 are SEHNR and FQNEAQ (reference sequence). For the CDR3, the DNA is TGTGCCAGCAGCGGAGGGGCGCGCCCCGAACTGTTTTTT. Protein product: CASSGGARPELFF.

A few counts support this clonotype. The V gene is TRBV7-2, the J gene TRBJ2-1, with 7 positions matching TRBD2. V trimming: 1 base; J trimming: 8 bases; junction bases outside the gene matches: 8. Germline loops: CDR1 SGHTA, CDR2 FQGNSA. This CDR3 has 15 amino acids. The CDR3 spells CASSLGAGVGYEQFF. DNA of the CDR3: TGTGCCAGCAGCTTAGGGGCGGGGGTCGGCTATGAGCAGTTCTTC. Together with reference TRBV7-2 and TRBJ2-1, the CDR3 gives the full variable domain: GAGVSQSPSNKVTEKGKDVELRCDPISGHTALYWYRQSLGQGLEFLIYFQGNSAPDKSGLPSDRFSAERTGGSVSTLTIQRTQQEDSAVYLCASSLGAGVGYEQFFGPGTRLTVL.

This clonotype was seen many times. This rearrangement joins TRBV12-3 or TRBV12-4 to TRBJ1-1, with D maybe TRBD1 (5 bases). V shed 3 bases and J shed 10 bases, with 9 bases lying between them. The CDR3 totals 11 residues. CDR3 nucleotides: TGTGCCAGCAGTTTTGACAGTGGAGCTTTCTTT. It codes for CASSFDSGAFF.

CDR3 in amino acids: CASSVVAGGSTDTQYF. For the CDR3, the DNA is TGTGCCAGCAGCGTAGTGGCGGGGGGCAGCACAGATACGCAGTATTTT. This chain uses TRBV9 with TRBJ2-3, with 8 bases that match TRBD2. The CDR3 sequence is 16 residues long. With 0 bases clipped from V and 0 bases from J, the junction kept 3 bases outside the gene matches. Germline values: CDR1 SGDLS, CDR2 YYNGEE.

The chain uses TRBV20-1 and TRBJ1-2; no firm D call. The CDR3 runs 14 residues. The ends were cut back, 3 bases at V and 5 bases at J, with 16 bases in the middle. Germline values: CDR1 DFQATT, CDR2 SNEGSKA (reference sequence). CDR3 coding DNA: TGCAGTGCTAGGTCCGGGATCCAGGATTATGGCTACACCTTC. It yields the protein CSARSGIQDYGYTF.

The CDR3 nucleotides are TGTGCCATCAGTGAGTCTGGGGTCCCGGGCGAGCAGTACTTC. Amino acids: CAISESGVPGEQYF. The rearrangement uses TRBV10-3 and TRBJ2-7, with D unclear. Per germline, CDR1 ENHRY and CDR2 SYGVKD. Between the trimmed V and J ends, which lost 0 bases and 6 bases, there was a span of 12 bases. CDR3 length: 14 amino acids.

This rearrangement joins TRBV14 to TRBJ2-7; D may be TRBD1 (6 bases). Germline loops: CDR1 SGHDN, CDR2 FVKESK. This CDR3 is built from 16 residues. With 4 bases removed from V and 2 bases from J, the gap between germline ends came to 18 bases. The CDR3 DNA reads TGTGCCAGCAGCCGTTTAAAGGTCAGGGGTCCCTACGAGCAGTACGTC. Translation gives CASSRLKVRGPYEQYV.

There are many counts of this clonotype. The chain carries TRBV7-9 and TRBJ2-7; D not certain. The CDR3 sequence is 17 residues long. The V gene's germline CDR1 is SEHNR and CDR2 FQNEAQ (reference sequence). Trimming stripped 1 base from V and 0 bases from J, with 16 bases between. CDR3 residues: CASSLVVGLVGSYEQYF. As DNA, the CDR3 is TGTGCCAGCAGCTTAGTGGTGGGTCTAGTGGGCTCCTACGAGCAGTACTTC.

This clonotype came up a few times. This chain uses TRBV7-2 with TRBJ1-6; tentative D call: TRBD1 (5 bases). This CDR3 region has 14 residues. V lost 5 bases and J lost 7, with 12 bases in between. CDR1 is SGHTA, CDR2 FQGNSA, per germline. As DNA, the CDR3 is TGTGCCAGCAGCCCCGGATGGGGGAATTCACCCCTCCACTTT. Encoded protein: CASSPGWGNSPLHF.

V gene TRBV4-2 combines with J gene TRBJ2-2; D is perhaps TRBD2 (5 bases). Trimming shortened V by 0 bases and J by 4 bases, and 9 bases separated the two germline ends. CDR1 and CDR2 from the germline V gene are LGHNA and YNFKEQ. This CDR3 has 15 amino acids. Here the CDR3 DNA reads TGTGCCAGCAGCCAAGAGGCTGGACTCACCGGGGAGCTGTTTTTT. Translation gives CASSQEAGLTGELFF.

The chain couples TRBV5-1 to TRBJ1-6; perhaps TRBD1 as D (5 bases). In germline, CDR1 is SGHRS, CDR2 YFSETQ. Trimming stripped 8 bases from V and 6 bases from J, with 12 bases between. This CDR3 comprises 13 residues. CDR3 amino acids: CARGTGINSPLHF. In nucleotides, the CDR3 is TGCGCCAGGGGGACGGGGATTAATTCACCCCTCCACTTT.

This clonotype was counted many times. The chain carries TRBV10-3 and TRBJ1-5; a possible D gene is TRBD1 (5 bases). CDR1 is ENHRY and CDR2 is SYGVKD in the germline V gene. This CDR3 is 15 amino acids long. Trimming shortened V by 0 bases and J by 7 bases, and 13 bases separated the two germline ends. In nucleotides, the CDR3 is TGTGCCATCAGTGAGTCGAATCCAGGGAACCAGCCCCAGCATTTT. Translation: CAISESNPGNQPQHF.

The chain joins TRBV28 to TRBJ2-7; unclear D gene. Germline CDR1 MDHEN, CDR2 SYDVKM. The germline V and J ends were trimmed by 4 bases and 2 bases, with 9 bases remaining between them. The CDR3 contains 13 residues. The CDR3 spells CASSSGPTYEQYV. DNA of the CDR3: TGTGCCAGCAGTTCCGGGCCCACCTACGAGCAGTACGTC.

The chain employs TRBV12-3 or TRBV12-4 and TRBJ1-1, with 11 nucleotides matching TRBD1. V gave up 5 bases and J gave up 4 bases; unmatched junction bases: 12. The CDR3 covers 17 residues. CDR3 coding DNA: TGTGCCAGCAGTGTTGGGCGAGGACAGGGGGCTCTCACTGAAGCTTTCTTT. It yields the protein CASSVGRGQGALTEAFF.

The J gene is TRBJ1-6, the V gene TRBV7-8; D gene unclear. Germline CDR1 is SGHVS and CDR2 is FQNEAQ. The CDR3 covers 14 residues. Trimming took off 1 base at V and 10 bases at J, with 11 bases between the two ends. For the CDR3, the DNA is TGTGCCAGCAGCTTAGATCCCCTAAACTCACCCCTCCACTTT. Protein: CASSLDPLNSPLHF.

This clonotype was recorded at least ten times. This chain uses TRBV29-1 with TRBJ1-4; D not certain. Germline V gene lookup returns CDR1 SQVTM and CDR2 ANQGSEA. V lost 3 bases and J 4 bases, leaving 6 bases between the germline ends. The CDR3 consists of 12 residues. Here the CDR3 DNA reads TGCAGCGTTGAGGCGGATAATGAAAAACTGTTTTTT. This codes for CSVEADNEKLFF.